This passage covers 9 T cell receptor beta chains from one sample sequenced in a study of T cell changes during pregnancy in multiple sclerosis. The method was immunoSEQ multiplex PCR; TCRdb's version includes in-frame clones alone and lacks a portion of them. The sample carries about 94,000 clones, approximately 93% recorded once. The starting material was peripheral blood, obtained after pregnancy. These receptors were obtained from a female donor with multiple sclerosis, enrolled in a pregnancy study.

This clone appeared once. The chain is built from TRBV11-2 and TRBJ1-1, with a possible D match to TRBD1 (5 bases). This CDR3 spans 15 amino acids. V was shortened by 5 bases and J by 5 bases, with 18 bases between the two germline ends. Germline V lookup: CDR1 SGHAT, CDR2 FQNNGV. DNA for the CDR3: TGTGCCAGCAGCCGTACAGGCGCCCGGGAGACTGAAGCTTTCTTT. Encoded protein: CASSRTGARETEAFF.

This rearrangement joins TRBV11-2 to TRBJ1-4; D not certain. This CDR3 is 15 amino acids long. Germline CDR1 is SGHAT and CDR2 is FQNNGV. V shed 1 base and J shed 0 bases, with 6 bases lying between them. CDR3 residues: CASSLARTTNEKLFF. CDR3 sequence (DNA): TGTGCCAGCAGCTTAGCGCGAACAACTAATGAAAAACTGTTTTTT. The full variable domain, with the rest looked up from reference TRBV11-2 and TRBJ1-4, is EAGVAQSPRYKIIEKRQSVAFWCNPISGHATLYWYQQILGQGPKLLIQFQNNGVVDDSQLPKDRFSAERLKGVDSTLKIQPAKLEDSAVYLCASSLARTTNEKLFFGSGTQLSVL.

The V and J genes are TRBV15 and TRBJ2-7, with 10 nucleotides matching TRBD1. With 2 bases clipped from V and 2 bases from J, the junction kept 6 bases outside the gene matches. The germline CDR1 and CDR2 sequences are LNHNV and YYDKDF (reference sequence). The CDR3 is 16 amino acids. CDR3 nucleotide sequence: TGTGCCACCAGCAGACCTTCCGGGACAGGGGCCTACGAGCAGTACTTC. It yields the protein CATSRPSGTGAYEQYF.

This chain joins TRBV10-3 and TRBJ2-2, with 7 nucleotides matching TRBD1. Trimming cost V 5 bases and J 4 bases; bases outside gene matches: 10. The CDR3 runs to 16 residues. CDR1 is ENHRY, CDR2 SYGVKD, per germline. DNA for the CDR3: TGTGCCATCAGTACTAGTAGGGACAGAGGCACCGGGGAGCTGTTTTTT. Protein product: CAISTSRDRGTGELFF.

This clone has a single count. The chain is built from TRBV5-1 and TRBJ2-1; 8 positions match TRBD2. This CDR3 region has 18 residues. Germline V lookup: CDR1 SGHRS, CDR2 YFSETQ. V gave up 4 bases and J gave up 0 bases; unmatched junction bases: 12. The CDR3 DNA follows: TGCGCCAGCAGCATGAGGACTAGCCCAGCGAGCTCCTACAATGAGCAGTTCTTC. Its protein product is CASSMRTSPASSYNEQFF.

This chain joins TRBV4-1 and TRBJ1-2; 7 bases align to TRBD1. The CDR3 is 15 amino acids. With V trimmed by 1 base and J by 0 bases, 2 bases remained unmatched. Per the germline V gene, CDR1 is MGHRA and CDR2 is YSYEKL. CDR3 bases: TGCGCCAGCAGCCAAGTGCAGGGGGCTAACTATGGCTACACCTTC. Translation: CASSQVQGANYGYTF.

This CDR3 is CASSHTSGQETQYF. The CDR3 DNA sequence: TGTGCCAGCAGCCATACTAGCGGACAAGAGACCCAGTACTTC. The chain couples TRBV7-7 to TRBJ2-5; 8 bases agree with TRBD2. CDR1 SSHAT and CDR2 FNYEAQ come from the germline V gene (reference sequence). The junction had 4 bases not matched to a gene; V was cut back by 5 bases and J by 2 bases. CDR3 length: 14 amino acids.

This chain uses TRBV27 with TRBJ2-1; 8 bases line up with TRBD2. CDR3 length: 14 amino acids. V was clipped by 5 bases and J by 6 bases; unmatched bases: 6. Germline V gene sequence: CDR1 MNHEY, CDR2 SMNVEV (reference sequence). For the CDR3, the DNA is TGTGCCAGCAGTCGCCCGGGACTAGGCAATGAGCAGTTCTTC. This sequence encodes CASSRPGLGNEQFF.

The rearrangement joins TRBV7-8 to TRBJ1-2, with D possibly TRBD1 on 5 matching bases. Per germline, CDR1 SGHVS and CDR2 FQNEAQ. V was pared by 1 base and J by 10 bases, with 16 bases between. The CDR3 loop spans 14 amino acids. The CDR3 region is CASSLDVRQGPYTF. As DNA, the CDR3 is TGTGCCAGCAGCTTAGATGTGAGGCAGGGCCCCTACACCTTC.